Given below is one T cell receptor beta chain in context. The antigen it binds to is not known. The record has no base qualities; no much larger clone is one base away. This sample stems from a study of vaccination effects on CD4 cells after COVID-19 (dated by TCRdb to the early 2020s). Describing the broader study: Each participant received two doses of an mRNA SARS-CoV-2 vaccine, either BNT162b2 or mRNA-1273. In both COVID-19 convalescent patients and infection-naive vaccine recipients, the study compared SARS-CoV-2 spike-specific CD4+ TCR repertoires from before mRNA vaccination with those from after it. The full study included around nine COVID-19 convalescent patients and several SARS-CoV-2-naive healthy vaccine recipients. Cultures from other donors in the study were sequenced with the Oncomine TCR Beta short-read assay on an Illumina iSeq 100. The paper's findings and limits, for the study overall: Marked clonal contraction was observed in both infection-induced and vaccine-induced clones at late post-vaccination timepoints, consistent with waning T cell responses. In healthy vaccine recipients, vaccine-induced clones were almost all SARS-CoV-2 mono-reactive, with only 1 of 255 being cross-reactive with common cold coronaviruses. The study was limited by a small number of convalescent patients and lacked early post-infection timepoints.

In the ViraFEST assay, PBMC were stimulated with viral peptide pools, and antigen-specific CD4+ T cell clonotypes were then identified by expansion using TCR sequencing. After less than 13 days of culture, CD4+ T cells were isolated with the EasySep CD4+ T cell isolation kit. The absence of prior SARS-CoV-2 infection in healthy vaccine recipients was confirmed by negative nucleocapsid antibodies before and after vaccination. Each well held around 2 million PBMC cultured in IMDM containing approximately 5.3% human AB serum, roughly 9.6 IU/ml IL-2 and gentamicin, along with roughly 10 ug/ml peptides. Half of the culture medium was replaced with fresh IL-2-containing medium on days 3 and 7. Unless otherwise noted, each peptide stimulation condition was cultured in triplicate wells. Using Ficoll-Paque Plus gradient centrifugation, PBMC were separated from whole blood and then either used fresh or cryopreserved at -140C. The spike proteins of SARS-CoV-2 and of the common cold coronaviruses HCoV-NL63, HCoV-OC43 and HCoV-229E were spanned by overlapping peptide pools. The QIAamp micro DNA kit was used to extract genomic DNA from the cultured CD4+ T cells.

The germline V gene (reference sequence) specifies LNHDA as CDR1 and SQIVND as CDR2. The CDR3 has 12 amino acids, counting the end cysteine and phenylalanine. Only CDR3 DNA remains: 36 bases, in frame from the first base. Trimming leaves V shorter by 8 bases and J shorter by 7 bases, with the junction holding 7 bases beyond the gene matches. Library preparation employed the immunoSEQ multiplex PCR assay. DNA from the CD4+ T cells that had been cultured and isolated underwent TCR beta CDR3 sequencing. The authors processed their data as follows. Non-productive TCR sequences were removed and reads were trimmed to the CDR3 region, keeping CDR3s of at least 7 amino acids. Antigen-specific clonotypes were identified using the MANAFEST web app by comparison of expansion in peptide wells against reference cultures. To count as positive, a clone had to show expansion at FDR<0.05 compared with the reference and with all other wells, an odds ratio above 5, and a frequency above 0.1% in two replicate wells. A clonotype was defined as cross-reactive if the clonotype was significantly expanded both in SARS-CoV-2 spike wells and in at least one common cold coronavirus spike condition. CDR3 similarity was assessed by Levenshtein distance using the stringdist R package, and unrooted trees were constructed with ape in R 3.6.1. TCRdb holds this immuneACCESS table with in-frame rearrangements only. Some clones are missing; in checked studies, unresolved V genes explain under half, and the rest has no known cause. D and trimming were read from the DNA, whereas the V and J calls and clone size are those reported in that table. The sample has 77,000 or so clones on record, around 78% of them singletons. The ten largest clones add up to over 9.5% of the sample.

The sample was CD4+ T cells from PBMCs cultured with SARS-CoV-2 spike peptides, taken before COVID-19 vaccination. Explained via the paper, the cell subset or site label denotes: SARS-CoV-2 spike overlapping peptide pool stimulation. The chain was built from TRBV19 and TRBJ1-2; 7 central bases correspond to TRBD1. This clonotype originated in a human donor who received a COVID-19 vaccine. The sequenced DNA is TGTGCCAGTGGCGGACAGGCTGGTGGCTACACCTTC. It specifies CASGGQAGGYTF.